The 22 T cell receptor beta chains reported below all come from one sample, sequenced in a study of cytomegalovirus exposure and HLA in healthy donors. Primers included in the PCR were 60 Vbeta and 13 Jbeta primers. Clones were read by immunoSEQ multiplex PCR, and TCRdb kept only the in-frame ones, dropping some. The sample yields hundreds of thousands of clones, approximately 80% seen once. Sequenced sample: PBMCs. All receptors come from a boy aged 2 to 10 in good health and CMV-seronegative.

The chain combines TRBV7-9 with TRBJ2-6; no definite D call. Germline values: CDR1 SEHNR, CDR2 FQNEAQ (reference sequence). Trimming pared 2 bases from V and 2 bases from J, leaving 13 bases between. This CDR3 is built from 17 residues. Written as DNA, the CDR3 is TGTGCCAGCAGCTTAAGAGTGGGTAGCCCTGGGGCCAACGTCCTGACTTTC. This translates into CASSLRVGSPGANVLTF.

The chain joins TRBV19 to TRBJ2-1; 16 positions agree with TRBD2. From germline, CDR1 is LNHDA and CDR2 SQIVND (reference sequence). The CDR3 consists of 19 residues. The trim removed 6 bases at V and 0 bases at J, leaving 8 bases unmatched. CDR3 in DNA: TGTGCCAGTAGCTACCTGGGACTAGCGGGGGGGAGCTCCTACAATGAGCAGTTCTTC. Translating gives CASSYLGLAGGSSYNEQFF.

The V gene is TRBV5-6, the J gene TRBJ1-4; 7 bases line up with TRBD1. The trim removed 4 bases at V and 7 bases at J, leaving 10 bases unmatched. The CDR3 sequence is 15 residues long. The germline V gene encodes CDR1 SGHDT and CDR2 YYEEEE. The CDR3 coding sequence is TGTGCCAGCAGCGGATTACAGGGGCCCGGTGAAAAACTGTTTTTT. Protein: CASSGLQGPGEKLFF. The complete variable domain, with remaining parts taken from reference TRBV5-6 and TRBJ1-4, reads DAGVTQSPTHLIKTRGQQVTLRCSPKSGHDTVSWYQQALGQGPQFIFQYYEEEERQRGNFPDRFSGHQFPNYSSELNVNALLLGDSALYLCASSGLQGPGEKLFFGSGTQLSVL.

This chain uses TRBV29-1 with TRBJ2-7; TRBD2 might be the D (5 bases). CDR1 SQVTM and CDR2 ANQGSEA come from the germline V gene. The CDR3 is made up of 10 amino acids. Trimming stripped 4 bases from V and 6 bases from J, with 7 bases between. The CDR3 is CSVGGSEQYF. In nucleotides, the CDR3 is TGCAGCGTTGGCGGGTCCGAGCAGTACTTC.

In this sample, this clone turned up a few times. The CDR3 nucleotides are TGCGCCAGCCCGAGTTCGACTTACGAGCAGTACTTC. Protein product: CASPSSTYEQYF. The rearrangement uses TRBV5-1 and TRBJ2-7; D remains ambiguous. Deletions cut 7 bases from V and 4 bases from J, with 12 bases between. CDR3 length: 12 amino acids. CDR1 SGHRS and CDR2 YFSETQ come from the germline V gene.

CDR3 sequence reads: CASHRGGLSDTQYF. CDR3 DNA: TGTGCCAGCCACCGGGGGGGCCTCTCAGATACGCAGTATTTT. The rearrangement uses TRBV19 and TRBJ2-3, with TRBD2 matching over 8 bases. Trimming cost V 9 bases and J 4 bases; bases outside gene matches: 9. In germline, CDR1 is LNHDA, CDR2 SQIVND (reference sequence). The CDR3 totals 14 residues.

The chain links TRBV7-8 to TRBJ2-1; D may be TRBD1 (5 bases). V lost 3 bases and J lost 5, with 8 bases in between. The CDR3 runs 13 residues. Germline CDR1 SGHVS, CDR2 FQNEAQ. This CDR3 is CASSLGHNNEQFF. The CDR3 DNA is TGTGCCAGCAGCTTGGGGCATAACAATGAGCAGTTCTTC.

The chain is built from TRBV2 and TRBJ2-3; 11 bases are shared with TRBD1. Germline CDR1 and CDR2: SNHLY and FYNNEI. The length of the CDR3 is 13 residues. V dropped 11 bases and J dropped 5; count of bases not matched to a gene: 6. The CDR3 region is CAGRDRGEDTQYF. CDR3 DNA sequence: TGTGCCGGCCGGGACAGGGGGGAAGATACGCAGTATTTT.

This chain links TRBV7-2 with TRBJ2-4; 8 nucleotides agree with TRBD1. Germline CDR1 is SGHTA and CDR2 is FQGNSA. J was trimmed by 7 bases and V by 2 bases; bases with no gene match: 7. CDR3 length: 15 residues. Here the CDR3 reads CASSLTGQGGNIQYF. The CDR3 DNA reads as TGTGCCAGCAGCTTAACAGGACAGGGAGGTAACATTCAGTACTTC.

V gene TRBV30 combines with J gene TRBJ2-5, with 9 nucleotides matching TRBD1. Near its end, the DNA agrees better with TRBJ2-7, so the J call may be wrong. The CDR3 is made up of 14 amino acids. Germline CDR1 and CDR2: GTSNPN and SVGIG (reference sequence). CDR3 nucleotides: TGTGCCTGGAGGGACAGGGGATCTCACTACGAGCAGTACTTC. Protein: CAWRDRGSHYEQYF.

This clone was detected once. The rearrangement uses TRBV2 and TRBJ2-3; 8 positions agree with TRBD2. This CDR3 region has 13 residues. Germline V gene data show CDR1 as SNHLY and CDR2 as FYNNEI. V lost 8 bases to trimming and J lost 2 bases; unmatched junction nucleotides: 3. The CDR3 DNA follows: TGTGCCAGCTCCGGACTAGCCACAGATACGCAGTATTTT. Its protein is CASSGLATDTQYF.

The V gene is TRBV27, the J gene TRBJ2-3; 14 bases match TRBD2. The V gene's germline CDR1 is MNHEY and CDR2 SMNVEV (reference sequence). This CDR3 has 16 amino acids. Trimming removed 4 bases from V and 6 bases from J; junction bases left unmatched: 6. DNA for the CDR3: TGTGCCAGCAGTTCCGGGACTAGCGGGGGAGGGGATACGCAGTATTTT. It yields the protein CASSSGTSGGGDTQYF.

V and J are TRBV19 and TRBJ1-5; D is unclear. The CDR3 has 16 amino acids. Germline assignment: CDR1 LNHDA and CDR2 SQIVND (reference sequence). The V end lost 10 bases, the J end lost 6 bases, and 25 bases lay between the germline ends. Written as DNA, the CDR3 is TGTGCCACCCGGTTACTGGGGAATCGGGAAGGTCAGCCCCAGCATTTT. This translates into CATRLLGNREGQPQHF.

The sample holds a few counts of this clone. The genes are TRBV7-6 and TRBJ1-1; D perhaps matches TRBD1 (5 bases). The CDR3 contains 16 residues. The germline gives CDR1 SGHVS, CDR2 FNYEAQ. Deletions cut 5 bases from V and 0 bases from J, with 16 bases between. The CDR3 DNA sequence: TGTGCCAGCAGCCCAATTAGTGGGGCAGTGAACACTGAAGCTTTCTTT. It codes for CASSPISGAVNTEAFF. Full variable domain (remainder filled in from reference TRBV7-6 and TRBJ1-1): GAGVSQSPRYKVTKRGQDVALRCDPISGHVSLYWYRQALGQGPEFLTYFNYEAQQDKSGLPNDRFSAERPEGSISTLTIQRTEQRDSAMYRCASSPISGAVNTEAFFGQGTRLTVV.

The V call is TRBV29-1, the J call TRBJ2-1, with 9 bases aligning to TRBD1. The germline gives CDR1 SQVTM, CDR2 ANQGSEA. With 3 bases clipped from V and 6 bases from J, the junction kept 12 bases outside the gene matches. This CDR3 comprises 16 residues. CDR3 DNA: TGCAGCGTTGACCAGCTGGGACAGGGCTGGGGCAATGAGCAGTTCTTC. Protein sequence: CSVDQLGQGWGNEQFF.

V gene TRBV19 combines with J gene TRBJ1-6; a weak D match, TRBD1 (5 bases). Germline loops: CDR1 LNHDA, CDR2 SQIVND (reference sequence). With 5 bases removed from V and 3 bases from J, the gap between germline ends came to 11 bases. CDR3 size: 15 residues. The CDR3 here is CASSAGTVYNSPLHF. The CDR3 DNA sequence: TGTGCCAGTAGTGCGGGGACGGTCTATAATTCACCCCTCCACTTT.

This clone was counted a single time. The chain combines TRBV30 with TRBJ2-7; 10 bases fit TRBD2. The germline CDR1 and CDR2 sequences are GTSNPN and SVGIG (reference sequence). V trimming: 3 bases; J trimming: 5 bases; junction bases outside the gene matches: 7. This CDR3 spans 14 amino acids. The CDR3 region is CAWRGYLAGDEQYF. The CDR3, as DNA: TGTGCCTGGAGGGGGTACCTAGCGGGAGACGAGCAGTACTTC.

The chain employs TRBV13 and TRBJ1-3, with D possibly TRBD1 on 5 matching bases. Germline assignment: CDR1 PRHDT and CDR2 FYEKMQ (reference sequence). The CDR3 contains 14 residues. Trimming stripped 7 bases from V and 1 base from J, with 11 bases between. The CDR3 DNA reads TGTGCCAGCACCGAGGCAGGGTCTGGAAACACCATATATTTT. It yields the protein CASTEAGSGNTIYF.

The chain is built from TRBV6-1 and TRBJ2-7, with TRBD1 matching over 9 bases. Germline V CDR1 and CDR2: MNHNS, SASEGT. There are 13 residues in the CDR3. J was trimmed by 2 bases and V by 6 bases; bases with no gene match: 2. The CDR3 nucleotides read TGTGCCAGCAGGGGGACAGGGACCTACGAGCAGTACTTC. Amino acid sequence: CASRGTGTYEQYF.

The V and J genes are TRBV5-6 and TRBJ1-2; D remains ambiguous. The CDR3 has 14 amino acids. The germline V and J ends were trimmed by 4 bases and 0 bases, with 10 bases remaining between them. Per germline, CDR1 SGHDT and CDR2 YYEEEE. The CDR3 sequence: CASSAARSNYGYTF. The CDR3 DNA reads as TGTGCCAGCAGCGCGGCTAGATCTAACTATGGCTACACCTTC.

This clone came up once. This sample also contains other DNA sequences that code for the same CDR3. The chain couples TRBV30 to TRBJ2-7, with unresolved D. This CDR3 spans 11 amino acids. Germline V lookup: CDR1 GTSNPN, CDR2 SVGIG (reference sequence). Between the trimmed V and J ends, which lost 0 bases and 5 bases, there was a span of 5 bases. CDR3 DNA sequence: TGTGCCTGGAGTGTCGCGCACGAGCAGTACTTC. This encodes CAWSVAHEQYF.

This chain links TRBV2 with TRBJ1-2; 10 bases align to TRBD1. The V gene end was trimmed by 4 bases and the J gene end by 7 bases; junction bases not matched to a gene: 9. CDR1 is SNHLY and CDR2 is FYNNEI in the germline V gene. This CDR3 region has 15 residues. CDR3 amino acids: CASSGRDRGSGGYTF. Written as DNA, the CDR3 is TGTGCCAGCAGTGGCCGGGACAGGGGTTCAGGTGGCTACACCTTC.